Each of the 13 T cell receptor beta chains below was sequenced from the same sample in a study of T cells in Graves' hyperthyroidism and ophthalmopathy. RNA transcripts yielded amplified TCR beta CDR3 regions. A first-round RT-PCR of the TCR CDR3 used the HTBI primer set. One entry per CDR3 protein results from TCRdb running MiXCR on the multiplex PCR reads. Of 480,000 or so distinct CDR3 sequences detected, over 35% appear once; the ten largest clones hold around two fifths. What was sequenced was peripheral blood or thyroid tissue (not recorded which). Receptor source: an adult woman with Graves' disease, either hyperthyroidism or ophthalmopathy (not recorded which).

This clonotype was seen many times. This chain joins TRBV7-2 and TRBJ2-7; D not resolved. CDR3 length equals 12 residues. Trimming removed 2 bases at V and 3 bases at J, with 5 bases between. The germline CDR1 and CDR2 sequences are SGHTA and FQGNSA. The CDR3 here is CASSLLVYEQYF. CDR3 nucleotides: TGTGCCAGCAGCTTATTAGTCTACGAGCAGTACTTC.

CDR3: CSAYYRDPYEQYF. The CDR3 bases are TGCAGTGCTTATTACCGGGATCCGTACGAGCAGTACTTC. V usage is TRBV20-1 and J usage is TRBJ2-7, with D maybe TRBD2 (5 bases). The CDR3 totals 13 residues. Per the germline V gene, CDR1 is DFQATT and CDR2 is SNEGSKA (reference sequence). Deletions cut 5 bases from V and 4 bases from J, with 15 bases between.

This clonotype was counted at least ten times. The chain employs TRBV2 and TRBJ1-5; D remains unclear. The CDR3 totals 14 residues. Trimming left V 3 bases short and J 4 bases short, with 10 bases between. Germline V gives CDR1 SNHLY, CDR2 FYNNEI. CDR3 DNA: TGTGCCAGCAGTGACAAAGAGAGGAATCAGCCCCAGCATTTT. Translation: CASSDKERNQPQHF. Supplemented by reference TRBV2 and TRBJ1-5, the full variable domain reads EPEVTQTPSHQVTQMGQEVILRCVPISNHLYFYWYRQILGQKVEFLVSFYNNEISEKSEIFDDQFSVERPDGSNFTLKIRSTKLEDSAMYFCASSDKERNQPQHFGDGTRLSIL.

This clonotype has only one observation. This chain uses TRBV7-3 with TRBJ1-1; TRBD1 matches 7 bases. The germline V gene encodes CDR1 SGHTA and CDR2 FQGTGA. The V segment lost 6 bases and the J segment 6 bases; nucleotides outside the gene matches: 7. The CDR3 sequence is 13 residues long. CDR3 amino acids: CASRATGSAEAFF. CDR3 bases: TGTGCCAGCAGGGCGACAGGGTCGGCTGAAGCTTTCTTT.

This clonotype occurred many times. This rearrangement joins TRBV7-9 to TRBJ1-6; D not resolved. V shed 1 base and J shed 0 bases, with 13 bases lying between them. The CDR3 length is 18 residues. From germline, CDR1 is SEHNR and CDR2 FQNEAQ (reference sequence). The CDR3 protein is CASSLEAGKSSYNSPLHF. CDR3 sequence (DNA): TGTGCCAGCAGCTTAGAGGCAGGAAAGAGCTCCTATAATTCACCCCTCCACTTT.

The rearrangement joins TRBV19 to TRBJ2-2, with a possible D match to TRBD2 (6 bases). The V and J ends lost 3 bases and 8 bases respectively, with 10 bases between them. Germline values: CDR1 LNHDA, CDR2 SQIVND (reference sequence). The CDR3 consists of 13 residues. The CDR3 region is CASSIQSGGELFF. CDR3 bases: TGTGCCAGTAGTATCCAAAGCGGGGGGGAGCTGTTTTTT.

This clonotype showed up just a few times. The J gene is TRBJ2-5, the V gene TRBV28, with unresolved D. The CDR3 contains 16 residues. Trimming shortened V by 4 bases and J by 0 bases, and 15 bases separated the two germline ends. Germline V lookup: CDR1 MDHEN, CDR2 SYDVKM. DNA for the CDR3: TGTGCCAGCAGTTCCTCCAAACTCCCGTACCAAGAGACCCAGTACTTC. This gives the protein CASSSSKLPYQETQYF.

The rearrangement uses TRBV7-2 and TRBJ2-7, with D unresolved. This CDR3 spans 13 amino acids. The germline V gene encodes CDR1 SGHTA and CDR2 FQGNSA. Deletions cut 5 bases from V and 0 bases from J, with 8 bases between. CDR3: CASSHPSSYEQYF. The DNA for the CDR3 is TGTGCCAGCAGCCATCCCTCCTCCTACGAGCAGTACTTC. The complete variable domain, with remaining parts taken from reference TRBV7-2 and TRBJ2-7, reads GAGVSQSPSNKVTEKGKDVELRCDPISGHTALYWYRQSLGQGLEFLIYFQGNSAPDKSGLPSDRFSAERTGGSVSTLTIQRTQQEDSAVYLCASSHPSSYEQYFGPGTRLTVT.

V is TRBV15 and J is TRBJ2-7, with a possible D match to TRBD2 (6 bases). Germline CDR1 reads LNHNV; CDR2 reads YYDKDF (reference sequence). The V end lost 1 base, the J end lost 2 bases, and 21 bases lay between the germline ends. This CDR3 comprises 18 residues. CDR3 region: CATSRVGRLMGLAYEQYF. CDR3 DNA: TGTGCCACCAGCAGAGTGGGGAGGCTGATGGGACTCGCCTACGAGCAGTACTTC.

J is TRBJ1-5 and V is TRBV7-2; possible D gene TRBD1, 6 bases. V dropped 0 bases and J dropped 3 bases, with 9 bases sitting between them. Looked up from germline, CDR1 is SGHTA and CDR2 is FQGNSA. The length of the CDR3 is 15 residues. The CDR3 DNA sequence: TGTGCCAGCAGCTTAGCATGGGGGGCCAATCAGCCCCAGCATTTT. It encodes CASSLAWGANQPQHF.

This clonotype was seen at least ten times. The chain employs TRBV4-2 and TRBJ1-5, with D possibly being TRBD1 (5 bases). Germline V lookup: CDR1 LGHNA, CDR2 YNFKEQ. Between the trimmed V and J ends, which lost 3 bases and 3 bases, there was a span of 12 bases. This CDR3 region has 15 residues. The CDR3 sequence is CASSQGQAINQPQHF. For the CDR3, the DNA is TGTGCCAGCAGCCAGGGGCAGGCGATCAATCAGCCCCAGCATTTT.

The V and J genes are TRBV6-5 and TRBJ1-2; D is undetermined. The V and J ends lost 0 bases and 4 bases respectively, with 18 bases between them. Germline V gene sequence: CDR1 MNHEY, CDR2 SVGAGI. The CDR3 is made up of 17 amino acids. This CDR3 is CASSYSLPGEAGYGYTF. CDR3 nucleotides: TGTGCCAGCAGTTACTCGTTGCCAGGTGAAGCGGGCTATGGCTACACCTTC.

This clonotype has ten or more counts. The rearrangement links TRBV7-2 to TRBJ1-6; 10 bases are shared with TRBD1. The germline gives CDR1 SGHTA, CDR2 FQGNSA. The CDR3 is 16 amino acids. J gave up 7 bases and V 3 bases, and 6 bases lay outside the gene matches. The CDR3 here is CASSLVGQGNNSPLHF. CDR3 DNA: TGTGCCAGCAGCTTGGTGGGACAGGGGAACAATTCACCCCTCCACTTT.